This T cell receptor beta chain was identified in a study of blood T cell repertoires in COVID-19. Turning to the study itself: COVID-19 samples collected from the United States, Italy and Spain covered acute and convalescent phases. PBMCs, B-cell-depleted T cells, or T cells provided the cDNA or gDNA that made up the material.

Original processing notes: The authors estimated nucleated cell counts from reference gene primer amplification. Sequencing used immunoSEQ multiplex PCR; TCRdb keeps in-frame clones, though not all of them. The V and J calls and clone size were taken over from that table, and D and trimming were inferred from the DNA. The sample lists around 140,000 clones, about 80% seen once, with under 4.5% in the top ten. Germline V CDR1 and CDR2: LGHDT, YNNKEL (reference sequence). Trimming shortened V by 3 bases and J by 1 base, and 10 bases separated the two germline ends. This CDR3 comprises 14 residues. The TCR was taken from a woman aged 60-75 years with acute or convalescent COVID-19. The specimen sequenced was peripheral blood. The gene calls are TRBV3-1 (or the pseudogene TRBV3-2) and TRBJ2-7; D is perhaps TRBD1 (5 bases). CDR3 sequence: CASSQGLGSYEQYF. The CDR3 DNA sequence: TGTGCCAGCAGCCAGGGGCTAGGATCCTACGAGCAGTACTTC.